The next 26 T cell receptor beta chains were all read from a single sample in a study of cytomegalovirus exposure and HLA in healthy donors. PCR was performed using 60 Vbeta and 13 Jbeta primers. The protocol was immunoSEQ multiplex PCR, while the TCRdb copy is restricted to in-frame clones and leaves out a portion. Of approximately 150,000 clones in the sample, around 83% are singletons; the top ten hold over 2%. The sample consisted of PBMCs. These receptors all come from a man aged 25-45 years in good health and CMV-seropositive.

This chain uses TRBV19 with TRBJ2-7, with 9 positions matching TRBD1. The CDR3 loop spans 14 amino acids. Germline CDR1 LNHDA, CDR2 SQIVND (reference sequence). After removal of 5 bases from V and 7 bases from J, the junction contained 9 bases not matched to a gene. The CDR3 DNA reads TGTGCCAGTAGTCTCCGGGACAGGGCGCAAGAGCAGTACTTC. Its protein product is CASSLRDRAQEQYF.

This clone occurred once. The chain carries TRBV4-2 and TRBJ2-1; the match to TRBD2 covers 11 bases. After removal of 3 bases from V and 3 bases from J, the junction contained 7 bases not matched to a gene. CDR3 size: 17 residues. Germline V CDR1 and CDR2: LGHNA, YNFKEQ. DNA of the CDR3: TGTGCCAGCAGCCAGGCCACAACTAGCGGGAGCTACAATGAGCAGTTCTTC. Protein product: CASSQATTSGSYNEQFF.

The J gene is TRBJ1-5, the V gene TRBV6-1, with TRBD1 matching 9 bases. J gave up 0 bases and V 6 bases, and 0 bases lay outside the gene matches. The CDR3 has 14 amino acids. CDR1 MNHNS and CDR2 SASEGT come from the germline V gene. CDR3 protein: CASRTGGSNQPQHF. The CDR3 nucleotides read TGTGCCAGCAGGACAGGGGGTAGCAATCAGCCCCAGCATTTT.

This clone has a single count. Other nucleotide sequences in the sample specify the same CDR3. The J gene is TRBJ2-7, the V gene TRBV9; tentative D call: TRBD2 (6 bases). CDR3 size: 15 residues. V lost 4 bases and J 3 bases, leaving 17 bases between the germline ends. Germline V gene lookup returns CDR1 SGDLS and CDR2 YYNGEE. The CDR3 loop reads CASSPKGSGDYEQYF. Here the CDR3 DNA reads TGTGCCAGCAGCCCAAAGGGGTCGGGGGACTACGAGCAGTACTTC.

The table lists this clone with a few counts. V gene TRBV5-6 combines with J gene TRBJ2-1; no definite D call. This CDR3 has 15 residues. V gave up 2 bases and J gave up 0 bases, with 9 bases separating them. Germline CDR1 SGHDT, CDR2 YYEEEE. CDR3 coding DNA: TGTGCCAGCAGCTTACGGTCCCGCTCCTACAATGAGCAGTTCTTC. It translates to CASSLRSRSYNEQFF.

The chain employs TRBV25-1 and TRBJ1-2, with 10 positions matching TRBD1. Germline assignment: CDR1 MGHDK and CDR2 SYGVNS. This CDR3 is built from 14 residues. The V gene end was trimmed by 4 bases and the J gene end by 3 bases; junction bases not matched to a gene: 2. The CDR3 DNA sequence: TGTGCCAGCAGTGCAGGACAGGGGGACTATGGCTACACCTTC. It is translated as CASSAGQGDYGYTF.

V gene TRBV11-2 combines with J gene TRBJ2-5; weak D call: TRBD2 (5 bases). The germline V gene has CDR1 SGHAT and CDR2 FQNNGV. Trimming removed 5 bases from V and 4 bases from J, with 14 bases in between. The CDR3 spans 14 residues. CDR3 nucleotide sequence: TGTGCCAGCAGCCCCCTTCGGGGTGTAGAGACCCAGTACTTC. Translating gives CASSPLRGVETQYF.

The chain has TRBV7-2 and TRBJ2-2; tentative D call: TRBD1 (5 bases). V lost 5 bases and J 1 base, leaving 14 bases between the germline ends. Germline CDR1 reads SGHTA; CDR2 reads FQGNSA. The CDR3 covers 16 residues. CDR3 loop: CASSPQVSQNTGELFF. The DNA for the CDR3 is TGTGCCAGCAGCCCACAGGTGTCCCAGAACACCGGGGAGCTGTTTTTT.

The chain couples TRBV19 to TRBJ1-2, with 9 bases aligning to TRBD1. V gave up 6 bases and J gave up 8 bases; unmatched junction bases: 13. CDR3 length equals 15 residues. CDR1 and CDR2 (germline): LNHDA, SQIVND (reference sequence). Written as DNA, the CDR3 is TGTGCCAGTAGATACAGGGGACAGGGTTTCGGAGGCTACACCTTC. Translated, it gives CASRYRGQGFGGYTF.

About this clone itself: This same CDR3 is encoded by further DNA sequences in the sample. The chain is built from TRBV5-1 and TRBJ2-2; 9 nucleotides agree with TRBD1. Looked up from germline, CDR1 is SGHRS and CDR2 is YFSETQ. V shed 4 bases, J shed 3 bases, and the junction held 1 base outside the gene matches. The CDR3 runs 14 residues. CDR3 nucleotide sequence: TGCGCCAGCAGCCGGACAGGGGACACCGGGGAGCTGTTTTTT. Translation gives CASSRTGDTGELFF.

The chain links TRBV11-2 to TRBJ2-7, with 9 bases aligning to TRBD1. V trimming: 4 bases; J trimming: 6 bases; junction bases outside the gene matches: 4. From germline, CDR1 is SGHAT and CDR2 FQNNGV. This CDR3 comprises 13 residues. The DNA of the CDR3 is TGTGCCAGCAGCTCCGGGACAGGGACCGAGCAGTACGTC. It is translated as CASSSGTGTEQYV.

The chain employs TRBV30 and TRBJ2-7; D is possibly TRBD2 (6 bases). Germline CDR1 and CDR2: GTSNPN and SVGIG (reference sequence). Trimming shortened V by 3 bases and J by 4 bases, and 19 bases separated the two germline ends. CDR3 size: 15 residues. The DNA of the CDR3 is TGTGCCTGGAGCGCCTTAGGCGGGAATTTATACGAGCAGTACTTC. It is translated as CAWSALGGNLYEQYF. The whole variable domain, filled in from reference TRBV30 and TRBJ2-7, reads SQTIHQWPATLVQPVGSPLSLECTVEGTSNPNLYWYRQAAGRGLQLLFYSVGIGQISSEVPQNLSASRPQDRQFILSSKKLLLSDSGFYLCAWSALGGNLYEQYFGPGTRLTVT.

This sequence joins TRBV5-4 and TRBJ2-5, with D perhaps TRBD2 (6 bases). Germline V lookup: CDR1 SGHNT, CDR2 YYREEE (reference sequence). This CDR3 is 16 amino acids long. V was trimmed by 0 bases and J by 1 base, leaving 13 bases between them. CDR3 DNA sequence: TGTGCCAGCAGCTTGGATCTCGGAGGGACCCAAGAGACCCAGTACTTC. Protein sequence: CASSLDLGGTQETQYF.

V gene TRBV6-1 combines with J gene TRBJ2-5; 9 nucleotides line up with TRBD2. The CDR3 extends over 16 amino acids. Germline V lookup: CDR1 MNHNS, CDR2 SASEGT. V lost 4 bases to trimming and J lost 0 bases; unmatched junction nucleotides: 6. The CDR3 sequence: CASSARLAEYQETQYF. CDR3 DNA sequence: TGTGCCAGCAGTGCCCGACTAGCGGAGTACCAAGAGACCCAGTACTTC.

CDR3 region: CASSYAVDWQRDDNEQFF. The CDR3, as DNA: TGCGCCAGCAGCTACGCTGTCGACTGGCAGCGGGATGACAATGAGCAGTTCTTC. The chain recombines TRBV5-1 with TRBJ2-1, with 7 bases fitting TRBD2. CDR1 and CDR2 from the germline V gene are SGHRS and YFSETQ. The CDR3 extends over 18 amino acids. The V gene end was trimmed by 3 bases and the J gene end by 5 bases; junction bases not matched to a gene: 17.

The rearrangement links TRBV7-9 to TRBJ1-3; D is ambiguous. The CDR3 length is 13 residues. Germline loops: CDR1 SEHNR, CDR2 FQNEAQ (reference sequence). Trimming cost V 7 bases and J 0 bases, with 7 bases left between them. The chain's CDR3 is CASIGDSGNTIYF. The CDR3 nucleotides read TGTGCCAGCATTGGAGACTCTGGAAACACCATATATTTT.

V is TRBV19 and J is TRBJ2-1, with TRBD1 matching over 7 bases. CDR1 is LNHDA, CDR2 SQIVND, per germline (reference sequence). V lost 3 bases to trimming and J lost 11 bases; unmatched junction nucleotides: 4. The CDR3 runs to 12 residues. This CDR3 reads CASSMRTGQQFF. In DNA, the CDR3 is TGTGCCAGTAGTATGAGGACAGGCCAGCAGTTCTTC.

This chain joins TRBV28 and TRBJ1-3; 7 nucleotides match TRBD1. J lost 5 bases, V lost 8 bases, and 6 bases had no gene match. The CDR3 contains 13 residues. CDR1 is MDHEN and CDR2 is SYDVKM in the germline V gene. CDR3 amino acids: CASGPGQRNTIYF. CDR3 sequence (DNA): TGTGCCAGCGGACCGGGACAGCGAAACACCATATATTTT.

The genes are TRBV6-1 and TRBJ1-2; 9 nucleotides line up with TRBD1. The ends lost 1 base at V and 4 bases at J; junction bases unmatched: 7. Germline CDR1 MNHNS, CDR2 SASEGT. The CDR3 length is 16 residues. This chain's CDR3 is CASSEGPPGQGYGYTF. In DNA form, the CDR3 reads TGTGCCAGCAGTGAAGGACCACCGGGACAGGGCTATGGCTACACCTTC.

The chain carries TRBV29-1 and TRBJ1-2, with D maybe TRBD1 (6 bases). The V and J ends lost 7 bases and 0 bases respectively, with 18 bases between them. CDR3 length: 15 residues. From germline, CDR1 is SQVTM and CDR2 ANQGSEA. The CDR3 sequence is CSARDTDSTNYGYTF. The CDR3 DNA follows: TGCAGCGCCCGGGACACGGACTCTACTAACTATGGCTACACCTTC.

The J gene is TRBJ2-3, the V gene TRBV27, with 12 bases identical to TRBD2. Looked up from germline, CDR1 is MNHEY and CDR2 is SMNVEV (reference sequence). This CDR3 spans 19 amino acids. V was pared by 6 bases and J by 3 bases, with 16 bases of the junction left unmatched. CDR3 amino acids: CASSARLAGVILETDTQYF. CDR3 nucleotides: TGTGCCAGCAGCGCCAGACTAGCGGGAGTGATTTTGGAGACAGATACGCAGTATTTT.

This clone turned up a few times. The gene calls are TRBV18 and TRBJ1-1; no clear D. Germline V gene sequence: CDR1 KGHSH, CDR2 LQKENI. The CDR3 extends over 14 amino acids. Trimming removed 3 bases at V and 5 bases at J, with 13 bases between. CDR3 DNA sequence: TGTGCCAGCTCACCGGTTCTTGAGAAAACTGAAGCTTTCTTT. Protein sequence: CASSPVLEKTEAFF.

The CDR3 sequence: CASSLSGLAGITDTQYF. In DNA form, the CDR3 reads TGCGCCAGCAGTCTGAGTGGACTAGCGGGGATCACAGATACGCAGTATTTT. The chain has TRBV5-1 and TRBJ2-3, with 12 nucleotides matching TRBD2. The length of the CDR3 is 17 residues. With V trimmed by 5 bases and J by 2 bases, 9 bases remained unmatched. The V gene's germline CDR1 is SGHRS and CDR2 YFSETQ.

The V call is TRBV11-2, the J call TRBJ2-1; tentatively, D is TRBD2 (5 bases). Trimming pared 1 base from V and 2 bases from J, leaving 18 bases between. Germline assignment: CDR1 SGHAT and CDR2 FQNNGV. The CDR3 has 18 amino acids. CDR3: CASSLVYSGIGPYNEQFF. As DNA, the CDR3 is TGTGCCAGCAGCTTAGTATATTCGGGAATTGGGCCCTACAATGAGCAGTTCTTC.

The chain joins TRBV19 to TRBJ2-2; maybe TRBD1 (6 bases). The CDR3 runs 15 residues. Trimming took 3 bases from V and 5 from J, leaving 13 bases between them. The germline V gene has CDR1 LNHDA and CDR2 SQIVND (reference sequence). As DNA, the CDR3 is TGTGCCAGTAGTATTTGGGTAGGGGGAACCGGGGAGCTGTTTTTT. Residues: CASSIWVGGTGELFF.

The chain has TRBV6-5 and TRBJ1-1; perhaps TRBD1 as D (5 bases). Trimming stripped 6 bases from V and 1 base from J, with 12 bases between. Germline values: CDR1 MNHEY, CDR2 SVGAGI. The CDR3 is made up of 14 amino acids. CDR3 sequence (DNA): TGTGCCAGCAGCCCCGGAAGGGGGAACACTGAAGCTTTCTTT. Translated: CASSPGRGNTEAFF.